Each of the 14 T cell receptor beta chains below was sequenced from the same sample in a study of blood T cell repertoires in COVID-19. Clones were read by immunoSEQ multiplex PCR, and TCRdb kept only the in-frame ones, dropping some. The table records over 250,000 clones, about nine tenths of them present only once. The material sequenced was peripheral blood. The receptor set was obtained from a middle-aged man with acute or convalescent COVID-19.

The chain is built from TRBV27 and TRBJ2-1; TRBD2 matches at 13 bases. The CDR3 totals 18 residues. The ends lost 5 bases at V and 7 bases at J; junction bases unmatched: 14. Germline V gene lookup returns CDR1 MNHEY and CDR2 SMNVEV (reference sequence). CDR3 nucleotide sequence: TGTGCCAGCAGTCCGAACAGCCCGGGACTAGCGGGGTGGAATGAGCAGTTCTTC. Translated, it gives CASSPNSPGLAGWNEQFF.

This chain uses TRBV30 with TRBJ2-2, with D possibly matching TRBD1 (6 bases). The CDR3 is 14 amino acids. Germline loops: CDR1 GTSNPN, CDR2 SVGIG (reference sequence). V was clipped by 5 bases and J by 2 bases, with 12 bases between them. The CDR3 spells CAWARGTNTGELFF. In DNA, the CDR3 is TGTGCCTGGGCTAGGGGGACCAACACCGGGGAGCTGTTTTTT.

The rearrangement uses TRBV18 and TRBJ1-1; 10 nucleotides agree with TRBD1. The CDR3 extends over 15 amino acids. CDR1 is KGHSH, CDR2 LQKENI, per germline. V lost 2 bases, J lost 4 bases, and 4 bases stayed unmatched. CDR3 in amino acids: CASSPSTGGGTEAFF. The CDR3 DNA is TGTGCCAGCTCACCATCGACAGGGGGCGGCACTGAAGCTTTCTTT.

J is TRBJ1-2 and V is TRBV6-5, with 8 bases identical to TRBD1. Germline lookup yields CDR1 MNHEY and CDR2 SVGAGI. The V and J ends lost 7 bases and 4 bases, in that order; junction bases with no gene match: 8. This CDR3 spans 14 amino acids. The CDR3 region has the DNA TGTGCCAGCACCCCCGGGACAGGTCCCTATGGCTACACCTTC. It translates to CASTPGTGPYGYTF.

The genes are TRBV18 and TRBJ1-2; 7 bases line up with TRBD1. CDR3 length: 14 residues. The germline CDR1 and CDR2 sequences are KGHSH and LQKENI. The trim removed 5 bases at V and 4 bases at J, leaving 7 bases unmatched. The CDR3 reads CASSARQGFYGYTF. CDR3 nucleotide sequence: TGTGCCAGCTCAGCGAGACAGGGATTCTATGGCTACACCTTC.

The chain combines TRBV19 with TRBJ1-4; D may be TRBD1 (6 bases). V was cut by 3 bases and J by 2 bases, with 16 bases left in between. The CDR3 extends over 17 amino acids. Germline loops: CDR1 LNHDA, CDR2 SQIVND (reference sequence). The CDR3 sequence is CASSIQGRLKTNEKLFF. The DNA of the CDR3 is TGTGCCAGTAGTATCCAGGGGCGGCTGAAGACTAATGAAAAACTGTTTTTT.

The chain employs TRBV9 and TRBJ1-6; 9 nucleotides agree with TRBD1. The CDR3 covers 14 residues. Germline loops: CDR1 SGDLS, CDR2 YYNGEE. V trimming: 6 bases; J trimming: 9 bases; junction bases outside the gene matches: 7. The CDR3, as DNA: TGTGCCAGCACCTTCGGGACAGGGTTTTCACCCCTCCACTTT. Its translation is CASTFGTGFSPLHF.

Concerning this clone: A junction end diverges from the germline sequence, so it may reflect a read error. The rearrangement uses TRBV7-7 and TRBJ2-5; 9 nucleotides match TRBD2. The CDR3 has 17 residues. CDR1 is SSHAT, CDR2 FNYEAQ, per germline (reference sequence). In DNA, the CDR3 is TGTGCTAGCAGCTTAGTGGTGACTAGCGGCCTGACGGAGACCCAGTACTTC. This codes for CASSLVVTSGLTETQYF.

This chain uses TRBV10-3 with TRBJ2-3, with D unclear. Trimming took 7 bases from V and 5 from J, leaving 16 bases between them. CDR3 length: 14 amino acids. Germline assignment: CDR1 ENHRY and CDR2 SYGVKD. The CDR3 region is CAIKPAGDQDTQYF. In DNA form, the CDR3 reads TGTGCCATCAAGCCCGCAGGTGACCAAGATACGCAGTATTTT.

This chain links TRBV11-2 with TRBJ2-1; 7 bases are shared with TRBD1. The V gene end was trimmed by 1 base and the J gene end by 10 bases; junction bases not matched to a gene: 7. Per germline, CDR1 SGHAT and CDR2 FQNNGV. The CDR3 sequence is 14 residues long. This CDR3 reads CASSLGARGKEQFF. CDR3 in DNA: TGTGCCAGCAGCTTAGGGGCCAGGGGGAAAGAGCAGTTCTTC.

The chain combines TRBV29-1 with TRBJ1-2; TRBD1 might be the D (5 bases). Per the germline V gene, CDR1 is SQVTM and CDR2 is ANQGSEA. This CDR3 contains 13 residues. The germline V and J ends were trimmed by 4 bases and 3 bases, with 12 bases remaining between them. CDR3: CSVGLGPYYGYTF. Written as DNA, the CDR3 is TGCAGCGTTGGTCTGGGGCCTTACTATGGCTACACCTTC.

The chain is built from TRBV30 and TRBJ1-4; a possible D gene is TRBD1 (6 bases). Looked up from germline, CDR1 is GTSNPN and CDR2 is SVGIG (reference sequence). V lost 1 base to trimming and J lost 4 bases, with 16 bases between them. This CDR3 region has 16 residues. The CDR3 DNA sequence: TGTGCCTGGAGTGCTATACAGGGTTTAAGTAATGAAAAACTGTTTTTT. It codes for CAWSAIQGLSNEKLFF.

The chain uses TRBV4-1 and TRBJ2-2; the D gene is possibly TRBD1 (6 bases). The germline V gene has CDR1 MGHRA and CDR2 YSYEKL. The ends were cut back, 0 bases at V and 7 bases at J, with 12 bases in the middle. This CDR3 region has 15 residues. The CDR3, as DNA: TGCGCCAGCAGCCAAGAAGGGGGAATAGGCGGGGAGCTGTTTTTT. Amino acid sequence: CASSQEGGIGGELFF.

The V call is TRBV6-5, the J call TRBJ2-7; 8 bases are shared with TRBD1. This CDR3 region has 12 residues. Germline CDR1 reads MNHEY; CDR2 reads SVGAGI. V lost 10 bases to trimming and J lost 6 bases; unmatched junction nucleotides: 8. As DNA, the CDR3 is TGTGCCACCCAGTTCAGGGGGCGCGAGCAGTACTTC. It yields the protein CATQFRGREQYF.